These T cell receptor beta chains were read from a single sample in a study of T-cell memory formation after mild COVID-19. TCRdb processed the 5' RACE reads anew with MiXCR; each CDR3 protein has one entry. In the table there are roughly 350,000 distinct CDR3 sequences, approximately 27% of which are singletons. The material sequenced was PBMCs or a T cell subset sorted from them (not recorded which). The receptor set was obtained from an adult woman who had mild COVID-19 (a few samples of this study predate the infection). Cell type and time point are not known. The CDR3 runs from the conserved cysteine through the conserved F or W. Each record gives: clone size, J gene, V gene, D gene, CDR3 DNA, CDR3 protein. A D gene is named only where the DNA matches it firmly. Some rows have no size entry. The others give once, few or many, or a class for an expanded clone.

many	TRBJ2-3	TRBV6-2/TRBV6-3	TRBD2	TGTGCCAGCAGCCAGGGACTAGCGAGCCTCTCCGGCACAGATACGCAGTATTTT	CASSQGLASLSGTDTQYF
few	TRBJ2-5	TRBV20-1	TRBD2	TGCAGTGCCACTGGGACTAGCGGGAGGCCCCGGGAGACCCAGTACTTC	CSATGTSGRPRETQYF
few	TRBJ2-5	TRBV7-9	NA	TGTGCCAGCAGCTCCACTATTTTCGAGACCCAGTACTTC	CASSSTIFETQYF
NA	TRBJ2-1	TRBV2	TRBD2	TGTGCCAGCGAACGGGCTAGCGGGATGGTTGGTGAGCAGTTCTTC	CASERASGMVGEQFF
few	TRBJ2-7	TRBV20-1	TRBD2	TGCAGTGCTACTCTGGGACTAGCGGGAGAAGTGGGCTACGAGCAGTACTTC	CSATLGLAGEVGYEQYF
NA	TRBJ1-6	TRBV7-9	NA	TGTGCCAGCAGCTTAGTGCAGGGAAGATCACCCCTCCACTTT	CASSLVQGRSPLHF
NA	TRBJ2-7	TRBV12-5	NA	TGTGCTAGTGGTTTGGTACAAAGGCAGGAAGACTACGAGCAGTACTTC	CASGLVQRQEDYEQYF
few	TRBJ2-7	TRBV7-6	TRBD1	TGTGCCAGCAGCCCTGGGGACAGGCTCGACGAGCAGTACTTC	CASSPGDRLDEQYF
NA	TRBJ2-1	TRBV7-9	NA	TGTGCCAGCATTTTAGGAGGCGGCCGGGAGCAGTTCTTC	CASILGGGREQFF
few	TRBJ2-1	TRBV30	TRBD2	TGTGCCTCAACAATTAGCGGAGGCGGGAGGTTGAATGAGCAGTTCTTC	CASTISGGGRLNEQFF
NA	TRBJ2-1	TRBV5-1	TRBD2	TGCGCCAGCAGCTTGGAGGCTAGCGGGGGGGCTAATGAGCAGTTCTTC	CASSLEASGGANEQFF
NA	TRBJ2-1	TRBV10-3	NA	TGTGCCATCAGTGAATCGTCGAATGAGCAGTTCTTC	CAISESSNEQFF
few	TRBJ2-3	TRBV12-3/TRBV12-4	TRBD1	TGTGCCAGCAGTTCGGGACAGCACACAGATACGCAGTATTTT	CASSSGQHTDTQYF
NA	TRBJ1-6	TRBV3-1	NA	TGTGCCAGCAGCCAAGGGACAGTTCAGCATTCACCCCTCCACTTT	CASSQGTVQHSPLHF
few	TRBJ2-2	TRBV12-3/TRBV12-4	NA	TGTGCCAGCAGTCCAGGGGTTTCCGGGGAGCTGTTTTTT	CASSPGVSGELFF
NA	TRBJ1-1	TRBV19	NA	TGTGCCAGTAGTGATTTGCGTCGAGGGGATGGGACTGAAGCTTTCTTT	CASSDLRRGDGTEAFF
few	TRBJ2-4	TRBV6-5	NA	TGTGCCAGCAGTTACTCTGGCGGCGAAGAATTCAACATTCAGTACTTC	CASSYSGGEEFNIQYF
few	TRBJ2-5	TRBV7-9	NA	TGTGCCAGCAGAGCAGGGTCTCAAGAGACCCAGTACTTC	CASRAGSQETQYF
few	TRBJ2-3	TRBV6-5	TRBD2	TGTGCCACCCTTTTTAGCGGGAACTATAATACGCAGTATTTT	CATLFSGNYNTQYF
NA	TRBJ1-1	TRBV6-2/TRBV6-3	NA	TGTGCCAGCAGTTATGGGGGCGCGGGGAACACTGAAGCTTTCTTT	CASSYGGAGNTEAFF
few	TRBJ1-3	TRBV5-1	NA	TGCGCCAGCAGCTTGGAGACCGAGGAGGACACCATATATTTT	CASSLETEEDTIYF
NA	TRBJ2-3	TRBV5-1	NA	TGCGCCAGCAGCTTGGTGAGGGGGGGCCAAGATACGCAGTATTTT	CASSLVRGGQDTQYF
few	TRBJ1-2	TRBV12-3/TRBV12-4	NA	TGTGCCAGCAGTTTAGCAGCCTTCGGGGCATCTGGGGGCTACACCTTC	CASSLAAFGASGGYTF
NA	TRBJ2-7	TRBV9	TRBD2	TGTGCCAGCAGCCATAGCGGGAGTATATACGAGCAGTACTTC	CASSHSGSIYEQYF
NA	TRBJ2-6	TRBV30	NA	TGTGCCTGGGGACGAGGGGGTGGGGCCAACGTCCTGACTTTC	CAWGRGGGANVLTF
NA	TRBJ1-1	TRBV3-1	NA	TGTGCCAGCAGTCTCAAGGCGTACACTGAAGCTTTCTTT	CASSLKAYTEAFF
few	TRBJ1-1	TRBV4-1	NA	TGCGCCAGCGGGCCAGGGGCGGTGAACACTGAAGCTTTCTTT	CASGPGAVNTEAFF
few	TRBJ2-1	TRBV7-2	TRBD2	TGTGCCAGCAGCTGGACCGGGACTAGCGGGAGTCAGTTCTTC	CASSWTGTSGSQFF
NA	TRBJ2-3	TRBV4-2	NA	TGTGCCAGCAGCCAAGTTTATGTCGAGGGACACCTGACCTCTAGCACAGATACGCAGTATTTT	CASSQVYVEGHLTSSTDTQYF
once	TRBJ2-5	TRBV15	TRBD1	TGTGCCACCAGTTGGACAGGGAGCGAGACCCAGTACTTC	CATSWTGSETQYF
many	TRBJ2-1	TRBV12-3/TRBV12-4	TRBD1	TGTGCCAGCAGTGTCCGGGACAGGGGAGGGAATGAGCAGTTCTTC	CASSVRDRGGNEQFF
few	TRBJ2-3	TRBV7-6	TRBD2	TGTGCCAGCAGCTTAGGTCAGGTGGCGGGGGGGCCGATAGATACGCAGTATTTT	CASSLGQVAGGPIDTQYF
few	TRBJ2-7	TRBV11-2	NA	TGTGCCAGCAGCTTGGAAGGGCTCGAGCAGTACTTC	CASSLEGLEQYF
few	TRBJ1-4	TRBV5-1	NA	TGCGCCAGCAGATCCTCAGGACTAACTAATGAAAAACTGTTTTTT	CASRSSGLTNEKLFF
few	TRBJ2-2	TRBV12-5	NA	TGTGCTAGTGGTTTGGAGTGGGCCGGGGAGCTGTTTTTT	CASGLEWAGELFF
NA	TRBJ2-5	TRBV27	NA	TGTGCCAGCAGACCAGCGGTGGAAGAGACCCAGTACTTC	CASRPAVEETQYF
NA	TRBJ1-5	TRBV4-3	NA	TGCGCCAGCAGCCAAGATAGGGGTATTAGCAATCAGCCCCAGCATTTT	CASSQDRGISNQPQHF
NA	TRBJ2-2	TRBV24-1	NA	TGTGCCACCAGTCTGCGCGGGGAGCTGTTTTTT	CATSLRGELFF
once	TRBJ1-6	TRBV16	NA	TGTGCCAGCAGCCCACCCCGGCGGGTAGCCACTAATTCACCCCTCCACTTT	CASSPPRRVATNSPLHF
NA	TRBJ2-1	TRBV29-1	TRBD1	TGCAGCGTTGAAGAGTTCGGGACAGGGACCTACAATGAGCAGTTCTTC	CSVEEFGTGTYNEQFF
few	TRBJ2-7	TRBV12-3/TRBV12-4	NA	TGTGCCAGCAGTTCGGGAGCGGCGCAGTACTTC	CASSSGAAQYF